Detailed here is one T cell receptor beta chain. Its cognate antigen is unknown. V shed 3 bases and J 1 base; nucleotides not matched to a gene: 4. The CDR3 contains 15 residues. The germline V gene encodes CDR1 MDHEN and CDR2 SYDVKM. The source of the sample is a study of cytomegalovirus exposure and HLA in healthy donors. Study-level results: For presence/absence analyses, sequencing depth was assumed to be roughly uniform across donors.

PCR primers comprised 60 Vbeta and 13 Jbeta primers. Clones were sequenced by immunoSEQ multiplex PCR, and TCRdb holds only the in-frame ones, with some missing. The sample records 60,000 to 70,000 clones, around 77% being singletons. V is TRBV28 and J is TRBJ2-3; 7 bases are shared with TRBD2. This TCR was recovered from a woman aged 25 to 39 in good health and CMV-seronegative. Sequencing was performed on PBMCs. The CDR3: CASSLSGVGTDTQYF. The CDR3 DNA reads as TGTGCCAGCAGTTTGAGCGGGGTCGGCACAGATACGCAGTATTTT.